What follows are 5 T cell receptor beta chains derived from one specimen sequenced in a study of shared clonotypes between healthy human individuals. Only in-frame clones appear in the TCRdb table, and some are missing; sequencing was by immunoSEQ multiplex PCR. The table lists about 2,100,000 clones, more than 85% of them singletons. CD45RO-negative CD8 cells positively selected for CCR7 made up the naive population, which excluded terminally differentiated effector memory CD45RA+ cells. The sample comprised naive CD8+ T cells from PBMCs. Source of these receptors: a man between 18 and 35 years old in good health. Some clones in this sample may be carry-over from other donors' samples.

The chain has TRBV19 and TRBJ2-7, with D hard to call. Between the trimmed V and J ends, which lost 6 bases and 0 bases, there was a span of 9 bases. CDR1 is LNHDA and CDR2 is SQIVND in the germline V gene (reference sequence). The CDR3 length is 13 residues. CDR3 region: CASSQPVSYEQYF. The CDR3 coding sequence is TGTGCCAGTAGCCAGCCAGTCTCCTACGAGCAGTACTTC.

The chain uses TRBV27 and TRBJ2-7; TRBD2 is a possible D gene (7 bases). The CDR3 contains 13 residues. The germline gives CDR1 MNHEY, CDR2 SMNVEV (reference sequence). Trimming cost V 8 bases and J 2 bases, with 13 bases left between them. The CDR3 spells CASREGGTYEQYF. DNA for the CDR3: TGTGCCAGCCGAGAGGGGGGGACCTACGAGCAGTACTTC.

The chain is built from TRBV6-1 and TRBJ2-2; 8 nucleotides match TRBD1. With 5 bases clipped from V and 4 bases from J, the junction kept 6 bases outside the gene matches. This CDR3 spans 15 amino acids. Germline V lookup: CDR1 MNHNS, CDR2 SASEGT. The CDR3 region has the DNA TGTGCCAGCAGTAGGACAGGGACGGGCACCGGGGAGCTGTTTTTT. Translated, it gives CASSRTGTGTGELFF.

The chain recombines TRBV15 with TRBJ1-5; D possibly corresponds to TRBD1 (5 bases). The CDR3 has 17 residues. The V and J ends lost 0 bases and 2 bases respectively, with 14 bases between them. Germline V gene sequence: CDR1 LNHNV, CDR2 YYDKDF (reference sequence). Here the CDR3 reads CATSRDDVRDRNQPQHF. The CDR3 DNA reads TGTGCCACCAGCAGAGATGATGTCAGGGATCGCAATCAGCCCCAGCATTTT.

The rearrangement links TRBV5-8 to TRBJ2-7; no firm D call. CDR3 length: 14 amino acids. CDR1 is SGHTS, CDR2 YDEGEE, per germline. V lost 0 bases to trimming and J lost 1 base, with 8 bases between them. In DNA, the CDR3 is TGTGCCAGCAGCTTGGAAGCCGGTTCCTACGAGCAGTACTTC. Its protein product is CASSLEAGSYEQYF.